The present T cell receptor (beta chain) was sequenced within a study of blood T cell repertoires in COVID-19. Per the germline V gene, CDR1 is LNHDA and CDR2 is SQIVND (reference sequence). The CDR3 is 14 amino acids. V was pared by 9 bases and J by 6 bases, with 18 bases between. Sequenced by immunoSEQ multiplex PCR; TCRdb stores in-frame clones only, minus some. The data contain some 150,000 clones, roughly 84% of them seen just once; the ten biggest clones take up around 8.4%. Sequencing used peripheral blood. V and J are TRBV19 and TRBJ1-5; no clear D gene. This clonotype was obtained from a woman aged 55-70 years with acute or convalescent COVID-19. CDR3 loop: CASTWVGEGQPQHF. CDR3 nucleotide sequence: TGTGCCAGCACCTGGGTCGGGGAGGGTCAGCCCCAGCATTTT.